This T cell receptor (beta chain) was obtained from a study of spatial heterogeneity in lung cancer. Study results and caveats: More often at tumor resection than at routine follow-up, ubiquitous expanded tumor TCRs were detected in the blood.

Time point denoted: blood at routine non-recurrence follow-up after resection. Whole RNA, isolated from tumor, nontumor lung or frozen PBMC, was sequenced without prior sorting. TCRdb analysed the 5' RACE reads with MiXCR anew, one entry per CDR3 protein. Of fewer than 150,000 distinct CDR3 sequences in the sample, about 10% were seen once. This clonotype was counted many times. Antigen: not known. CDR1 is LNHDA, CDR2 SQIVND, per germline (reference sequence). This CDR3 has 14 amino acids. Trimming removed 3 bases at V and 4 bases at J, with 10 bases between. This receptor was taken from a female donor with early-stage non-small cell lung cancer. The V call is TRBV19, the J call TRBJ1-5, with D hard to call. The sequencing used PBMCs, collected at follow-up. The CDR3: CASSIDLVNQPQHF. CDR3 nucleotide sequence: TGTGCCAGTAGTATCGATCTGGTAAATCAGCCCCAGCATTTT. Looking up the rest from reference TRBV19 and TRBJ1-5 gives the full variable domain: DGGITQSPKYLFRKEGQNVTLSCEQNLNHDAMYWYRQDPGQGLRLIYYSQIVNDFQKGDIAEGYSVSREKKESFPLTVTSAQKNPTAFYLCASSIDLVNQPQHFGDGTRLSIL.